The clone carrying this TCR beta chain was counted many times. The antigen remains undetermined. V lost 5 bases and J 1 base, leaving 11 bases between the germline ends. CDR3 length: 14 residues. CDR1 is SGHAT, CDR2 FQDESV, per germline (reference sequence). Not enrolled were patients with uncontrolled infection, other autoimmune disease, pregnancy or lactation. Each diagnosis drew on symptoms, thyroxine, TRAb, thyroid ultrasound and orbital computed tomography findings. From more than 9 ml of fresh peripheral blood, PBMCs were isolated. The sample originates from a study of T cells in Graves' hyperthyroidism and ophthalmopathy. General observations from the study: The model made its ophthalmopathy prediction, and onset followed a median approximately 6 months later.

Authors of the study amplified TCR beta CDR3 regions from RNA transcripts. The HTBI primer set served for first-round RT-PCR of the TCR CDR3. One entry per CDR3 protein results from TCRdb running MiXCR on the multiplex PCR reads. In the table there are 410,000 or so distinct CDR3 sequences, roughly 14% of which are singletons. The rearrangement joins TRBV11-1 to TRBJ2-5, with D perhaps TRBD1 (6 bases). What was sequenced was blood. The receptor comes from a man aged 18 to 35 with Graves' ophthalmopathy. DNA of the CDR3: TGTGCCAGCAGCCGGACAGAGCTCCAAGAGACCCAGTACTTC. Translation: CASSRTELQETQYF. The variable domain in full, completed from reference TRBV11-1 and TRBJ2-5, reads EAEVAQSPRYKITEKSQAVAFWCDPISGHATLYWYRQILGQGPELLVQFQDESVVDDSQLPKDRFSAERLKGVDSTLKIQPAELGDSAMYLCASSRTELQETQYFGPGTRLLVL.